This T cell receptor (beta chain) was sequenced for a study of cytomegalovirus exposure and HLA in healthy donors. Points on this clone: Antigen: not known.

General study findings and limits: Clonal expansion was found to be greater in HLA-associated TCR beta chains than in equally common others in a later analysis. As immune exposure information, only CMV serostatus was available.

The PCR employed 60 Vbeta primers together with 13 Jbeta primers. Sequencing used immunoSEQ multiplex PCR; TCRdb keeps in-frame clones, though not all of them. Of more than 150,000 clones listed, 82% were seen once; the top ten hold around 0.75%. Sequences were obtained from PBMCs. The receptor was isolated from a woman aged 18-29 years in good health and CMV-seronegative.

CDR3 sequence reads: CASSSRPKGAWTGELFF. DNA of the CDR3: TGTGCCAGCAGCTCCCGACCGAAGGGGGCATGGACCGGGGAGCTGTTTTTT. This chain connects TRBV11-3 to TRBJ2-2; 7 nucleotides agree with TRBD1. The CDR3 runs 17 residues. V lost 4 bases to trimming and J lost 5 bases; unmatched junction nucleotides: 13. Germline CDR1 SGHNT, CDR2 YENEEA.